This passage covers 10 T cell receptor beta chains from one sample sequenced in a study of blood T cells in healthy people across ages. For the second PCR, which ran for about 7 to 11 cycles, a sample-barcoded 5' primer and a J-beta primer mix were used. TCRdb reprocessed the 5' RACE reads with MiXCR, giving one entry per CDR3 protein. The repertoire holds hundreds of thousands of distinct CDR3 sequences, with around 48% as singletons. The sequenced sample consisted of blood. The receptor source for this set is a man younger than 40 in good health.

The chain recombines TRBV6-4 with TRBJ2-7; no clear D gene. V was cut by 0 bases and J by 3 bases, with 3 bases left in between. Germline loops: CDR1 MRHNA, CDR2 SNTAGT. The CDR3 length is 12 residues. The CDR3 DNA reads TGTGCCAGCAGTGACTCGGACTACGAGCAGTACTTC. Amino acids: CASSDSDYEQYF.

This clonotype was detected only a few times. The chain couples TRBV18 to TRBJ2-7; unclear D gene. The CDR3 runs to 13 residues. Germline V gene sequence: CDR1 KGHSH, CDR2 LQKENI. The germline V and J ends were trimmed by 3 bases and 9 bases, with 15 bases remaining between them. The DNA of the CDR3 is TGTGCCAGCTCACCTTGGGCAGACGGGTTGCAGTACTTC. This gives the protein CASSPWADGLQYF.

There are a few counts of this clonotype. The chain employs TRBV27 and TRBJ2-6; D is possibly TRBD2 (5 bases). Germline loops: CDR1 MNHEY, CDR2 SMNVEV (reference sequence). V was pared by 1 base and J by 0 bases, with 13 bases between. CDR3 length equals 18 residues. CDR3 nucleotides: TGTGCCAGCAGTTTATGGAGTCGGGATAGCTCTGGGGCCAACGTCCTGACTTTC. Translated: CASSLWSRDSSGANVLTF.

V gene TRBV27 combines with J gene TRBJ1-4, with TRBD1 matching 9 bases. With 5 bases clipped from V and 8 bases from J, the junction kept 9 bases outside the gene matches. CDR1 MNHEY and CDR2 SMNVEV come from the germline V gene (reference sequence). The CDR3 contains 15 residues. CDR3 in DNA: TGTGCCAGCAGTCCCCGGGACAGGGTTCCCGAAAAACTGTTTTTT. It yields the protein CASSPRDRVPEKLFF.

This rearrangement joins TRBV20-1 to TRBJ2-3; 11 bases are a match to TRBD2. With 1 base clipped from V and 6 bases from J, the junction kept 0 bases outside the gene matches. The germline V gene has CDR1 DFQATT and CDR2 SNEGSKA (reference sequence). The CDR3 is made up of 13 amino acids. The CDR3 DNA sequence: TGCAGTGCTAGAGTAGCGGGGGGGGATACGCAGTATTTT. Translating gives CSARVAGGDTQYF.

The sample holds many counts of this clonotype. The gene calls are TRBV5-1 and TRBJ2-7; 11 bases are a match to TRBD2. Germline V gene sequence: CDR1 SGHRS, CDR2 YFSETQ. The junction had 2 bases not matched to a gene; V was cut back by 1 base and J by 5 bases. The CDR3 sequence is 14 residues long. CDR3 residues: CASSLTSGGNEQYF. The CDR3 DNA reads TGCGCCAGCAGCTTGACTAGCGGGGGCAACGAGCAGTACTTC. Full variable domain (remainder filled in from reference TRBV5-1 and TRBJ2-7): KAGVTQTPRYLIKTRGQQVTLSCSPISGHRSVSWYQQTPGQGLQFLFEYFSETQRNKGNFPGRFSGRQFSNSRSEMNVSTLELGDSALYLCASSLTSGGNEQYFGPGTRLTVT.

This clonotype was picked up a small number of times. This clone may be a read error of a much larger clone one base away. The chain couples TRBV6-2 or TRBV6-3 to TRBJ2-1, with D possibly being TRBD1 or TRBD2 (5 bases each). This CDR3 region has 14 residues. Germline V gene sequence: CDR1 MNHEY, CDR2 SVGEGT. Trimming left V 6 bases short and J 6 bases short, with 15 bases between. The DNA of the CDR3 is TGTGCCAGCAGCGGACGAGGGGATTCCAATGAGCAGTTCTTC. It translates to CASSGRGDSNEQFF.

The chain uses TRBV5-1 and TRBJ2-5; D is uncertain. Trimming stripped 1 base from V and 1 base from J, with 11 bases between. The germline V gene has CDR1 SGHRS and CDR2 YFSETQ. This CDR3 has 15 amino acids. CDR3 in DNA: TGCGCCAGCAGCTTGCAAGCACTAAGCCAAGAGACCCAGTACTTC. Translating it yields CASSLQALSQETQYF.

The chain links TRBV3-1 to TRBJ2-7, with TRBD2 matching over 12 bases. The CDR3 covers 17 residues. In germline, CDR1 is LGHDT, CDR2 YNNKEL (reference sequence). V lost 4 bases and J lost 4; bases outside the gene matches: 11. CDR3 bases: TGTGCCAGCAGCCGGCTTACTAGCGGGGGGTCCTTTTACGAGCAGTACTTC. Translating it yields CASSRLTSGGSFYEQYF.

This clonotype was picked up a small number of times. The chain combines TRBV12-3 or TRBV12-4 with TRBJ2-3; D gene unclear. The CDR3 runs to 13 residues. The V and J ends lost 6 bases and 0 bases respectively, with 7 bases between them. The CDR3 loop is CASSRLSTDTQYF. Written as DNA, the CDR3 is TGTGCCAGCAGCCGCCTCAGCACAGATACGCAGTATTTT.